This TCR beta chain is drawn from a study of T cell changes during pregnancy in multiple sclerosis. The table came from immunoSEQ multiplex PCR; TCRdb's copy has only in-frame clones and leaves some out. The sample shows some 80,000 clones, roughly 90% of them seen only once. Germline V lookup: CDR1 SGHAT, CDR2 FQNNGV. The CDR3 has 15 amino acids. V was shortened by 1 base and J by 0 bases, with 7 bases between the two germline ends. The clonotype comes from a female donor in good health, enrolled as a control in a pregnancy study. Here the sequenced sample was peripheral blood, taken in the first trimester of pregnancy. The rearrangement links TRBV11-2 to TRBJ2-1, with TRBD1 as a possible D gene (5 bases). CDR3 coding DNA: TGTGCCAGCAGCTTAGGGGGCTTCTCCTACAATGAGCAGTTCTTC. Encoded protein: CASSLGGFSYNEQFF.